This TCR beta chain comes out of a study of T cells in Graves' hyperthyroidism and ophthalmopathy. Study background: Peripheral blood was secured at the point of initial diagnosis, before any treatment. The study, taken as a whole, reports: Blood samples included most of the expanded thyroid clonotypes exceeding 0.001. Ophthalmopathy got predicted by the model a median approximately 6 months before its onset.

Thyroid ultrasound and orbital computed tomography, with clinical symptoms and serum thyroxine and TRAb, informed diagnoses. CDR1 is LNHDA, CDR2 SQIVND, per germline (reference sequence). The CDR3 is made up of 14 amino acids. V gave up 1 base and J gave up 1 base, with 5 bases separating them. It was RNA transcripts that yielded the amplified TCR beta CDR3 regions. HTBI primers drove first-round RT-PCR of the TCR CDR3. From the multiplex PCR reads, TCRdb called clonotypes with MiXCR, one entry per CDR3 protein. The sample contains over 500,000 distinct CDR3 sequences, 14% of which appear only once. On this clonotype: No antigen is known for it.

The sample taken for sequencing was blood. The chain links TRBV19 to TRBJ1-5; D not resolved. This sequence originates from a woman aged 40 to 50 with Graves' hyperthyroidism. The CDR3 DNA reads as TGTGCCAGTAGTATAGCGAACAGCAATCAGCCCCAGCATTTT. It specifies CASSIANSNQPQHF.